These 19 T cell receptor beta chains were all obtained from the same sample, sequenced in a study of T-cell reconstitution after alpha-beta-depleted transplantation in children. Preparation of the TCRbeta library involved a method that used unique molecular identifiers. MiXCR, applied by TCRdb to the PCR reads, yields one record per CDR3 protein. The sample consists of a few hundred thousand distinct CDR3 sequences, approximately 41% of them appearing once. Source: PBMCs, taken before TCRalphabeta/CD19-depleted stem cell transplant. All receptors derive from a girl aged 2 to 9 with aplastic anemia, due to receive a stem cell transplant.

At least ten counts were recorded for this clonotype. CDR3 loop: CASTTEENIQYF. CDR3 bases: TGTGCCAGCACGACGGAGGAAAACATTCAGTACTTC. This chain uses TRBV2 with TRBJ2-4; D may be TRBD2 (5 bases). V lost 7 bases and J 5 bases, leaving 9 bases between the germline ends. The CDR3 extends over 12 amino acids. CDR1 and CDR2 (germline): SNHLY, FYNNEI.

As regards this clonotype: The junction does not match germline at one end; this may be a read error. This chain connects TRBV28 to TRBJ1-5, with a possible D match to TRBD1 (5 bases). Germline V gives CDR1 MDHEN, CDR2 SYDVKM. This CDR3 has 11 amino acids. CDR3 sequence reads: CASSLLGTAQF. DNA for the CDR3: TGTGCCAGCAGTTTACTAGGGACGGCGCAGTTT.

V gene TRBV28 combines with J gene TRBJ1-6; D not certain. V gave up 3 bases and J gave up 11 bases, with 11 bases separating them. CDR1 is MDHEN, CDR2 SYDVKM, per germline. This CDR3 contains 13 residues. The CDR3 bases are TGTGCCAGCAGTTTCGAGCCTTTCACACCCCTCCACTTT. Translation gives CASSFEPFTPLHF.

This chain connects TRBV9 to TRBJ2-1, with 9 bases fitting TRBD1. The CDR3 spans 16 residues. Losses at the gene ends were 0 bases for V and 2 bases for J; bases not matched to a gene: 3. In germline, CDR1 is SGDLS, CDR2 YYNGEE. This chain's CDR3 is CASSVGGTGPYNEQFF. CDR3 nucleotides: TGTGCCAGCAGCGTAGGGGGGACAGGGCCCTACAATGAGCAGTTCTTC.

The chain uses TRBV7-2 and TRBJ2-1; the D gene is possibly TRBD2 (7 bases). Per the germline V gene, CDR1 is SGHTA and CDR2 is FQGNSA. V dropped 5 bases and J dropped 4 bases, with 18 bases sitting between them. The CDR3 extends over 16 amino acids. The CDR3 loop is CASSHRRGGAYNEQFF. CDR3 coding DNA: TGTGCCAGCAGCCACCGAAGGGGGGGGGCATACAATGAGCAGTTCTTC.

A few counts support this clonotype. The rearrangement links TRBV9 to TRBJ2-7; 7 bases match TRBD2. The CDR3 has 15 residues. Germline V gives CDR1 SGDLS, CDR2 YYNGEE. The V gene end was trimmed by 6 bases and the J gene end by 4 bases; junction bases not matched to a gene: 13. In nucleotides, the CDR3 is TGTGCCAGCAAATCCAGCGGGGTCAGGACGTACGAGCAGTACTTC. This gives the protein CASKSSGVRTYEQYF.

The chain couples TRBV20-1 to TRBJ2-3, with a possible D match to TRBD2 (5 bases). Germline CDR1 DFQATT, CDR2 SNEGSKA (reference sequence). The CDR3 runs 14 residues. The ends were cut back, 0 bases at V and 4 bases at J, with 11 bases in the middle. The CDR3 loop reads CSARDREPADTQYF. CDR3 DNA sequence: TGCAGTGCTAGAGATCGGGAACCGGCAGATACGCAGTATTTT.

Turning to this clonotype: An end of the junction does not agree with germline; a read error may underlie this. The chain employs TRBV28 and TRBJ2-5, with 9 nucleotides matching TRBD1. Per the germline V gene, CDR1 is MDHEN and CDR2 is SYDVKM. There are 11 residues in the CDR3. CDR3 sequence reads: CASSFRDREDF. The CDR3 DNA sequence: TGTGCCAGCAGCTTCAGGGACAGGGAGGACTTC.

The count of this clonotype is one. The V gene is TRBV10-3, the J gene TRBJ2-1; D is tentatively TRBD1 or TRBD2 (5 bases each). CDR3 size: 14 residues. Trimming removed 6 bases at V and 3 bases at J, with 12 bases between. The germline gives CDR1 ENHRY, CDR2 SYGVKD. The CDR3 reads CAIRGDGLYNEQFF. The CDR3 DNA follows: TGTGCCATCAGGGGGGACGGCCTCTACAATGAGCAGTTCTTC.

This clonotype was recorded a few times. This chain connects TRBV28 to TRBJ1-1, with D perhaps matching TRBD1 (5 bases). The CDR3 covers 12 residues. Per germline, CDR1 MDHEN and CDR2 SYDVKM. V was pared by 7 bases and J by 7 bases, with 13 bases between. CDR3 loop: CASTAGYVEAFF. Written as DNA, the CDR3 is TGTGCCAGCACGGCAGGGTATGTTGAAGCTTTCTTT.

The rearrangement links TRBV20-1 to TRBJ1-4; 8 nucleotides align to TRBD1. J gave up 5 bases and V 5 bases, and 4 bases lay outside the gene matches. The germline V gene has CDR1 DFQATT and CDR2 SNEGSKA (reference sequence). The CDR3 loop spans 13 amino acids. CDR3 sequence reads: CSARDRPNEKLFF. In DNA form, the CDR3 reads TGCAGTGCTCGGGACAGGCCGAATGAAAAACTGTTTTTT.

This clonotype was seen only a few times. The chain carries TRBV5-1 and TRBJ1-2; 9 bases fit TRBD1. Per the germline V gene, CDR1 is SGHRS and CDR2 is YFSETQ. Trimming removed 4 bases from V and 2 bases from J; junction bases left unmatched: 6. This CDR3 is 15 amino acids long. This chain's CDR3 is CASSKTGGRNYGYTF. The CDR3 DNA sequence: TGCGCCAGCAGCAAGACAGGGGGTAGGAACTATGGCTACACCTTC.

The chain employs TRBV5-1 and TRBJ1-1; possible D gene TRBD1, 5 bases. The V gene lost 2 bases and the J gene lost 0 bases, with 14 bases spanning the gap. Looked up from germline, CDR1 is SGHRS and CDR2 is YFSETQ. The CDR3 has 16 residues. The CDR3 sequence: CASSFGVRQLNTEAFF. The CDR3 DNA follows: TGCGCCAGCAGCTTTGGGGTGAGACAGCTGAACACTGAAGCTTTCTTT.

The chain uses TRBV20-1 and TRBJ1-2, with D possibly TRBD1 on 5 matching bases. The V gene's germline CDR1 is DFQATT and CDR2 SNEGSKA (reference sequence). The CDR3 length is 12 residues. V lost 3 bases and J 6 bases, leaving 11 bases between the germline ends. The DNA for the CDR3 is TGCAGTGCTAGCTTGGGGGAGAATGGCTACACCTTC. Its translation: CSASLGENGYTF.

J is TRBJ2-7 and V is TRBV29-1; tentative D call: TRBD2 (5 bases). V was cut by 0 bases and J by 5 bases, with 11 bases left in between. Germline V gives CDR1 SQVTM, CDR2 ANQGSEA. This CDR3 is 13 amino acids long. CDR3 DNA: TGCAGCGTTGAAGACCTACTAGTACACGAGCAGTACTTC. Its protein product is CSVEDLLVHEQYF.

This chain connects TRBV29-1 to TRBJ2-2; the D call may be TRBD1 or TRBD2 (6 bases each). CDR1 is SQVTM, CDR2 ANQGSEA, per germline. The CDR3 runs 17 residues. V was trimmed by 5 bases and J by 0 bases, leaving 19 bases between them. The CDR3 reads CSVRGVPGHPNTGELFF. CDR3 nucleotide sequence: TGCAGCGTTAGGGGGGTACCGGGACACCCGAACACCGGGGAGCTGTTTTTT.

This clonotype was seen more than once but under ten times. The gene calls are TRBV12-3 or TRBV12-4 and TRBJ2-7; TRBD2 matches at 7 bases. After removal of 6 bases from V and 3 bases from J, the junction contained 17 bases not matched to a gene. This CDR3 is built from 17 residues. In DNA, the CDR3 is TGTGCCAGCAGGTTAAGCACCGACGGAGGCGGGAGCTACGAGCAGTACTTC. Translating gives CASRLSTDGGGSYEQYF.

V and J are TRBV29-1 and TRBJ2-3, with 9 bases that match TRBD1. The germline V gene has CDR1 SQVTM and CDR2 ANQGSEA. Trimming at V came to 6 bases and at J to 7 bases, leaving 5 bases not matched to a gene. CDR3 size: 12 residues. CDR3 in DNA: TGCAGCGTCGGTGACAGGGGGTATACGCAGTATTTT. Translated, it gives CSVGDRGYTQYF.

J is TRBJ2-3 and V is TRBV15; 11 bases fit TRBD1. Germline CDR1 and CDR2: LNHNV and YYDKDF (reference sequence). V lost 6 bases to trimming and J lost 5 bases; unmatched junction nucleotides: 10. The CDR3 totals 16 residues. The CDR3, as DNA: TGTGCCACCAGAAGGAGGACAGGGGGCTTGCAAGATACGCAGTATTTT. Encoded protein: CATRRRTGGLQDTQYF.